The sequence of this T cell receptor (beta chain) was determined in a study of CD8 T cells in ankylosing spondylitis. Study outcomes and limitations: Previously reported in reactive arthritis synovial fluid and blood were some of the motif variants. Seemingly distinctive of ankylosing spondylitis blood was a TCR beta motif formed by eight highly homologous variants.

This clonotype was recorded many times. Its antigen is not known. TCRdb reprocessed the 5' RACE reads via MiXCR and lists one record per CDR3 protein. The table has about 39,000 distinct CDR3 sequences, about a tenth seen once. Germline V CDR1 and CDR2: DFQATT, SNEGSKA (reference sequence). Trimming removed 0 bases at V and 1 base at J, with 6 bases between. The CDR3 extends over 14 amino acids. The sample consisted of blood, either unsorted or a sorted T cell fraction (not recorded which). The origin of this receptor is a male donor with ankylosing spondylitis or in good health (not recorded which). This rearrangement joins TRBV20-1 to TRBJ2-2; the D gene is possibly TRBD2 (6 bases). Here the CDR3 reads CSAREGGNTGELFF. For the CDR3, the DNA is TGCAGTGCTAGAGAGGGGGGGAACACCGGGGAGCTGTTTTTT.